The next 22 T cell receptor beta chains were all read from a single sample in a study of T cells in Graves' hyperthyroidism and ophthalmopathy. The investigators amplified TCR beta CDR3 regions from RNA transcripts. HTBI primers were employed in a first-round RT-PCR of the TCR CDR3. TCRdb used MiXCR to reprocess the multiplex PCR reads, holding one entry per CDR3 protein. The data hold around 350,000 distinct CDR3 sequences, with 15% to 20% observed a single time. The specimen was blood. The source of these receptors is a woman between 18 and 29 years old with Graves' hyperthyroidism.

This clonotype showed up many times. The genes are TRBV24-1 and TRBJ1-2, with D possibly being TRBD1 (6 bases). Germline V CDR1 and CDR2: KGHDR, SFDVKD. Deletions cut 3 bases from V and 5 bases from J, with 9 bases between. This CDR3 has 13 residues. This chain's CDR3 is CATSDATGYGYTF. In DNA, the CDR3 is TGTGCCACCAGTGATGCAACAGGGTATGGCTACACCTTC.

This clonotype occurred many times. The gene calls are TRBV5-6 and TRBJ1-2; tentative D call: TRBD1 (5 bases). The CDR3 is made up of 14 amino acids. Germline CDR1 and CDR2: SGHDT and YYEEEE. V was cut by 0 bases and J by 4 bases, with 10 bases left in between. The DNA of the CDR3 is TGTGCCAGCAGCTTGGGGGACCGCTTCTATGGCTACACCTTC. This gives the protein CASSLGDRFYGYTF. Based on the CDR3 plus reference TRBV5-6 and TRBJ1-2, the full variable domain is DAGVTQSPTHLIKTRGQQVTLRCSPKSGHDTVSWYQQALGQGPQFIFQYYEEEERQRGNFPDRFSGHQFPNYSSELNVNALLLGDSALYLCASSLGDRFYGYTFGSGTRLTVV.

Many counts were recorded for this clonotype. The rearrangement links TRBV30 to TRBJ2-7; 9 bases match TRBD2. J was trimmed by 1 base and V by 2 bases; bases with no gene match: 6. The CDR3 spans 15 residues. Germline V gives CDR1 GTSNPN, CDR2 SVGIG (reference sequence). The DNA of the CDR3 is TGTGCCTGGAGTCAGGCGGGGGGGCTATCCTACGAGCAGTACTTC. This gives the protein CAWSQAGGLSYEQYF.

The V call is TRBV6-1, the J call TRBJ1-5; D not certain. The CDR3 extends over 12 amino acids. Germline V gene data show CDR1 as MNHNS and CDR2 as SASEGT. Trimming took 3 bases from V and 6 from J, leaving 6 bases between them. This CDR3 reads CASSDIGQPQHF. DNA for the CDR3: TGTGCCAGCAGTGACATCGGTCAGCCCCAGCATTTT.

The DNA of the CDR3 is TGTGCCAGCAGGAGATCTCAGCGGGGGGGCCAAGAGACCCAGTACTTC. It translates to CASRRSQRGGQETQYF. The V gene is TRBV12-3 or TRBV12-4, the J gene TRBJ2-5; TRBD2 matches 10 bases. The V segment lost 6 bases and the J segment 1 base; nucleotides outside the gene matches: 8. This CDR3 is 16 amino acids long.

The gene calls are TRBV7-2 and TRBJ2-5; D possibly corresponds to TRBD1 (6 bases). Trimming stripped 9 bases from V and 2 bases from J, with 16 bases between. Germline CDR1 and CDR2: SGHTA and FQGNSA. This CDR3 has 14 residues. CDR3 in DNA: TGTGCCAGTAGTAACGACAGGCGACAAGAGACCCAGTACTTC. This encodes CASSNDRRQETQYF.

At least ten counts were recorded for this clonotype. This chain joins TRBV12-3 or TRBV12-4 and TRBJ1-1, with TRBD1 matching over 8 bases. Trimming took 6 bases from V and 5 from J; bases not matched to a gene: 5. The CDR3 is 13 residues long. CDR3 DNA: TGTGCCAGCAGAGCCAGGGGGCTGACTGAAGCTTTCTTT. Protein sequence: CASRARGLTEAFF.

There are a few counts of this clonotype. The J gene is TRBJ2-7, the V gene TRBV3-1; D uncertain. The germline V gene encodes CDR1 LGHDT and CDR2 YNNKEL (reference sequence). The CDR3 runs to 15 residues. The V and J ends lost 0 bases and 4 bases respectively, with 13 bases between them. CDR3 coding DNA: TGTGCCAGCAGCCAAGATCCGAGACGAGCGTACGAGCAGTACTTC. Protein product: CASSQDPRRAYEQYF.

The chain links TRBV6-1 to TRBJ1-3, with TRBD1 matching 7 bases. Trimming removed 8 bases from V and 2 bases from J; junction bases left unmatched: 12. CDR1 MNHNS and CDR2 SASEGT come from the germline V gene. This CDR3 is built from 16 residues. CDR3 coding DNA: TGTGCCAGCGCCCCTGGGGGACAGCGACCTGGAAACACCATATATTTT. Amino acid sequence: CASAPGGQRPGNTIYF.

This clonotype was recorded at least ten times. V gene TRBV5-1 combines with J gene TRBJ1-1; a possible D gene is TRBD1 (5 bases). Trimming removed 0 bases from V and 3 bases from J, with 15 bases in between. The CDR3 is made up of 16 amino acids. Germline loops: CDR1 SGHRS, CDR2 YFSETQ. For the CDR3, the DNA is TGCGCCAGCAGCTTGGAAGGGTTGGGCAGGGACACTGAAGCTTTCTTT. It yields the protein CASSLEGLGRDTEAFF.

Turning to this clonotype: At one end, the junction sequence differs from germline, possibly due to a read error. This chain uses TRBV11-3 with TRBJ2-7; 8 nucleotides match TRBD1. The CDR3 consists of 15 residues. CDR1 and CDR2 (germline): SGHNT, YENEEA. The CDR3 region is CASSPGTGVLYEHYF. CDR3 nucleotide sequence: TGTGCCAGCAGCCCCGGGACAGGAGTCCTCTACGAGCACTACTTC.

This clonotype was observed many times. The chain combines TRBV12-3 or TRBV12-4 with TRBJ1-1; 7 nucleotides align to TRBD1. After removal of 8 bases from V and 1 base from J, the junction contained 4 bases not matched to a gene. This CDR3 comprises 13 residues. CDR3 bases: TGTGCCAGCGGGAACAGGGGGAACACTGAAGCTTTCTTT. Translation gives CASGNRGNTEAFF.

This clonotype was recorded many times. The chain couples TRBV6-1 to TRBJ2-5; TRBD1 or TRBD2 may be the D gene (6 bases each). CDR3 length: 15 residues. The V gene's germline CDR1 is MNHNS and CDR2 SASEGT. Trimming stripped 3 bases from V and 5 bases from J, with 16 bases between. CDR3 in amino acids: CASSDAGGGFETQYF. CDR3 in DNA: TGTGCCAGCAGTGACGCCGGGGGCGGGTTCGAGACCCAGTACTTC.

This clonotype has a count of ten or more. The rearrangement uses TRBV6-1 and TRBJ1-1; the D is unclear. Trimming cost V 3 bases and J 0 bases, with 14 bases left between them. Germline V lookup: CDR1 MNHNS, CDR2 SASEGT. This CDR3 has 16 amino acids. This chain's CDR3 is CASSEYREPVNTEAFF. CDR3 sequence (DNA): TGTGCCAGCAGTGAGTACCGGGAGCCGGTGAACACTGAAGCTTTCTTT.

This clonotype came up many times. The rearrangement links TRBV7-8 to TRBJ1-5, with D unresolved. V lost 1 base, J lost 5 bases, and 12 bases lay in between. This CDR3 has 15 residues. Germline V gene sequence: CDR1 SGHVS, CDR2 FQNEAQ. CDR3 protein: CASSLGGRADQPQHF. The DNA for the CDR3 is TGTGCCAGCAGCTTAGGAGGCAGAGCCGATCAGCCCCAGCATTTT.

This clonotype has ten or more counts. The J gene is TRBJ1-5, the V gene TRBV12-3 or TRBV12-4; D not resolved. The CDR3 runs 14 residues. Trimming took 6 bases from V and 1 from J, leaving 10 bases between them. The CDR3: CASRYGISNQPQHF. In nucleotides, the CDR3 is TGTGCCAGCAGGTATGGGATAAGCAATCAGCCCCAGCATTTT.

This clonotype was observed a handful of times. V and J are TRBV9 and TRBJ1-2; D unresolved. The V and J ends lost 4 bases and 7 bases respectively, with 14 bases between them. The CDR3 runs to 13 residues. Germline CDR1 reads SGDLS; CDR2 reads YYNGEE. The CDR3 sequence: CASSPQIGGGYTF. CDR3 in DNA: TGTGCCAGCAGCCCCCAGATAGGAGGTGGCTACACCTTC.

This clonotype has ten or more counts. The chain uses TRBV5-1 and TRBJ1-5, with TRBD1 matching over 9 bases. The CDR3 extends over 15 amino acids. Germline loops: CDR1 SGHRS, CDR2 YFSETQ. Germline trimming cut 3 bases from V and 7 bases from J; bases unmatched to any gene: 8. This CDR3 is CASSSGDRVEQPQHF. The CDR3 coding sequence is TGCGCCAGCAGCTCGGGGGACAGGGTGGAACAGCCCCAGCATTTT.

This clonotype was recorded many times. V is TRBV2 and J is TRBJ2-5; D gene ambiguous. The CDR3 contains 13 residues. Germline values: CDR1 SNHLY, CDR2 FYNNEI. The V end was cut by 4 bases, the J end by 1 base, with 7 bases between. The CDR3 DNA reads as TGTGCCAGCAGTGTAGAGGTCCAAGAGACCCAGTACTTC. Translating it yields CASSVEVQETQYF.

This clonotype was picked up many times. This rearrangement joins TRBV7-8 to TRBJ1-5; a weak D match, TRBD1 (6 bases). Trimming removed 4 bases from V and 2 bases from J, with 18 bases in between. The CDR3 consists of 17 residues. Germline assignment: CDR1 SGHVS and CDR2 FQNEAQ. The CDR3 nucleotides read TGTGCCAGCAGCTCGGAAGGACAGAGGTCGGGCAATCAGCCCCAGCATTTT. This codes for CASSSEGQRSGNQPQHF.

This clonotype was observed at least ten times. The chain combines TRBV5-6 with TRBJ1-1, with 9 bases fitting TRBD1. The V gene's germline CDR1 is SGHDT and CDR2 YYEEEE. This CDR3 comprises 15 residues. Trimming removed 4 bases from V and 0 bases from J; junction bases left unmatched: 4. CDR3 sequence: CASSVTGGLNTEAFF. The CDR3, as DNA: TGTGCCAGCAGCGTTACAGGGGGCTTGAACACTGAAGCTTTCTTT.

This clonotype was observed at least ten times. As DNA, the CDR3 is TGTGCCAGCAGCTTAAGGGACCGCACCTACGAGCAGTACTTC. As protein: CASSLRDRTYEQYF. The V call is TRBV13, the J call TRBJ2-7; either TRBD1 or TRBD2 may supply D (5 bases each). CDR1 and CDR2 (germline): PRHDT, FYEKMQ (reference sequence). This CDR3 is built from 14 residues. V was pared by 2 bases and J by 2 bases, with 10 bases between.